This TCR beta chain was sequenced in a study of sequential checkpoint blockade in melanoma. Sample treatment: randomized to nivolumab then ipilimumab (arm A) or the reverse (arm B). PBMC sorting kept live CD3+CD8+ cells without CD19 or CD56. Clones were sequenced by immunoSEQ multiplex PCR, and TCRdb holds only the in-frame ones, with some missing. This sample has approximately 40,000 clones, with 80% to 90% found just once. CDR1 is PRHDT and CDR2 is FYEKMQ in the germline V gene (reference sequence). This CDR3 has 17 residues. Trimming removed 3 bases from V and 5 bases from J; junction bases left unmatched: 7.

The source of this sequence is a human donor with melanoma. The sample in question was CD8+ T cells sorted from blood (inferred from file names), obtained from a patient given nivolumab and ipilimumab in sequence. The rearrangement uses TRBV13 and TRBJ2-7, with 16 bases aligning to TRBD2. CDR3 residues: CASSLGLAGGPGNEQYV. DNA for the CDR3: TGTGCCAGCAGCTTGGGACTAGCGGGAGGGCCTGGGAACGAGCAGTACGTC.